This passage covers 19 T cell receptor beta chains from one sample sequenced in a study of T cell responses to AZD1222 COVID-19 vaccine. The assay was immunoSEQ multiplex PCR, and TCRdb's table has in-frame clones only and misses some. In the table there are under 85,000 clones, approximately 88% of which are singletons. Source: peripheral blood, taken on day 0 of MenACWY control vaccination. The receptors come from an adult in good health.

This sequence joins TRBV29-1 and TRBJ2-7; D may be TRBD1 or TRBD2 (5 bases each). This CDR3 contains 12 residues. From germline, CDR1 is SQVTM and CDR2 ANQGSEA. With 8 bases removed from V and 1 base from J, the gap between germline ends came to 12 bases. The CDR3 nucleotides read TGCAGCTTGAGGGACGGGTCCTACGAGCAGTACTTC. Translating it yields CSLRDGSYEQYF.

This chain joins TRBV15 and TRBJ2-1; 8 nucleotides line up with TRBD1. Germline loops: CDR1 LNHNV, CDR2 YYDKDF (reference sequence). V shed 3 bases, J shed 0 bases, and the junction held 4 bases outside the gene matches. The CDR3 totals 16 residues. Here the CDR3 reads CATSRPGTGSYNEQFF. Written as DNA, the CDR3 is TGTGCCACCAGCAGGCCCGGGACAGGCTCCTACAATGAGCAGTTCTTC.

The rearrangement joins TRBV29-1 to TRBJ1-1, with D perhaps TRBD1 (6 bases). With 4 bases removed from V and 1 base from J, the gap between germline ends came to 10 bases. CDR1 is SQVTM and CDR2 is ANQGSEA in the germline V gene. The CDR3 has 13 amino acids. CDR3 in amino acids: CSVGDTWNTEAFF. In nucleotides, the CDR3 is TGCAGCGTTGGGGACACCTGGAACACTGAAGCTTTCTTT.

The chain joins TRBV21-1 to TRBJ1-5; the table assigns TRBD1, which was not confirmed against the DNA. TRBV21-1 is a pseudogene segment. The CDR3 sequence is 18 residues long. CDR3 in DNA: TGTGCCAGCAGCAAAGTTGGGACAGGTCTTGTTGGCAATCAGCCCCAGCATTTT. Translating it yields CASSKVGTGLVGNQPQHF.

This clone was picked up one time. This chain joins TRBV7-8 and TRBJ1-5; D perhaps matches TRBD1 (6 bases). The V gene lost 5 bases and the J gene lost 2 bases, with 13 bases spanning the gap. CDR3 length: 15 residues. Germline V gene data show CDR1 as SGHVS and CDR2 as FQNEAQ. CDR3 coding DNA: TGTGCCAGCAGCCCGCCTGGGGGCGGCAATCAGCCCCAGCATTTT. It codes for CASSPPGGGNQPQHF.

In this sample, this clone turned up once. The rearrangement links TRBV9 to TRBJ1-1, with D possibly matching TRBD1 (6 bases). The germline V and J ends were trimmed by 3 bases and 1 base, with 19 bases remaining between them. The V gene's germline CDR1 is SGDLS and CDR2 YYNGEE. There are 17 residues in the CDR3. CDR3 protein: CASSGPAGGRGNTEAFF. The DNA of the CDR3 is TGTGCCAGCAGCGGGCCAGCGGGGGGGCGCGGGAACACTGAAGCTTTCTTT. The whole variable domain, filled in from reference TRBV9 and TRBJ1-1, reads DSGVTQTPKHLITATGQRVTLRCSPRSGDLSVYWYQQSLDQGLQFLIQYYNGEERAKGNILERFSAQQFPDLHSELNLSSLELGDSALYFCASSGPAGGRGNTEAFFGQGTRLTVV.

The rearrangement uses TRBV9 and TRBJ1-2; D is unclear. The germline gives CDR1 SGDLS, CDR2 YYNGEE. With 0 bases removed from V and 8 bases from J, the gap between germline ends came to 11 bases. This CDR3 is 13 amino acids long. CDR3 in amino acids: CASSVGASGGYTF. Written as DNA, the CDR3 is TGTGCCAGCAGCGTAGGGGCATCGGGCGGCTACACCTTC.

The rearrangement links TRBV5-1 to TRBJ2-5; 9 bases map to TRBD1. In germline, CDR1 is SGHRS, CDR2 YFSETQ. The V segment lost 0 bases and the J segment 4 bases; nucleotides outside the gene matches: 7. This CDR3 spans 16 amino acids. DNA of the CDR3: TGCGCCAGCAGCTTGGGGGACAGGGCCTTTCGAGAGACCCAGTACTTC. This codes for CASSLGDRAFRETQYF.

The chain's CDR3 is CASSLGGQGGNQPQHF. As DNA, the CDR3 is TGTGCCAGCAGCTTGGGGGGACAGGGAGGCAATCAGCCCCAGCATTTT. The chain joins TRBV13 to TRBJ1-5; 9 bases are a match to TRBD1. Trimming removed 3 bases from V and 2 bases from J; junction bases left unmatched: 5. The CDR3 loop spans 16 amino acids. Germline lookup yields CDR1 PRHDT and CDR2 FYEKMQ (reference sequence). Based on the CDR3 plus reference TRBV13 and TRBJ1-5, the full variable domain is AAGVIQSPRHLIKEKRETATLKCYPIPRHDTVYWYQQGPGQDPQFLISFYEKMQSDKGSIPDRFSAQQFSDYHSELNMSSLELGDSALYFCASSLGGQGGNQPQHFGDGTRLSIL.

V usage is TRBV29-1 and J usage is TRBJ1-1; 7 nucleotides agree with TRBD1. Germline V CDR1 and CDR2: SQVTM, ANQGSEA. The junction had 6 bases not matched to a gene; V was cut back by 3 bases and J by 5 bases. The CDR3 is 13 amino acids. DNA of the CDR3: TGCAGCGTTGAGACAGGGTTAGCGACTGAAGCTTTCTTT. Protein sequence: CSVETGLATEAFF.

The genes are TRBV27 and TRBJ1-1; the D is unclear. Trimming removed 3 bases at V and 2 bases at J, with 7 bases between. The CDR3 is made up of 13 amino acids. Germline-derived CDR1 and CDR2 are MNHEY and SMNVEV (reference sequence). CDR3 bases: TGTGCCAGCAGTTTCAGGACCAACACTGAAGCTTTCTTT. Protein sequence: CASSFRTNTEAFF.

The chain links TRBV7-2 to TRBJ2-1; TRBD2 agrees at 9 bases. This CDR3 has 15 residues. With 4 bases clipped from V and 10 bases from J, the junction kept 11 bases outside the gene matches. Germline loops: CDR1 SGHTA, CDR2 FQGNSA. The CDR3 bases are TGTGCCAGCAGCTCCGCGGGGGGGCCGGAATACGAGCAGTTCTTC. It yields the protein CASSSAGGPEYEQFF. The complete variable domain, with remaining parts taken from reference TRBV7-2 and TRBJ2-1, reads GAGVSQSPSNKVTEKGKDVELRCDPISGHTALYWYRQSLGQGLEFLIYFQGNSAPDKSGLPSDRFSAERTGGSVSTLTIQRTQQEDSAVYLCASSSAGGPEYEQFFGPGTRLTVL.

CDR3 region: CAISEPDPGETQYF. The CDR3 nucleotides are TGTGCCATCAGTGAGCCGGACCCGGGAGAGACCCAGTACTTC. The J gene is TRBJ2-5, the V gene TRBV10-3, with D hard to call. The CDR3 loop spans 14 amino acids. Germline assignment: CDR1 ENHRY and CDR2 SYGVKD. V was trimmed by 2 bases and J by 4 bases, leaving 11 bases between them.

This chain links TRBV7-9 with TRBJ1-4, with 8 bases that match TRBD1. CDR1 is SEHNR, CDR2 FQNEAQ, per germline (reference sequence). Trimming at V came to 5 bases and at J to 2 bases, leaving 4 bases not matched to a gene. This CDR3 comprises 15 residues. CDR3 sequence: CASSLNRGTNEKLFF. The CDR3 bases are TGTGCCAGCAGCCTAAACAGGGGGACTAATGAAAAACTGTTTTTT.

The chain has TRBV19 and TRBJ2-5; 7 bases line up with TRBD1. The CDR3 runs 15 residues. Germline V gives CDR1 LNHDA, CDR2 SQIVND (reference sequence). Unmatched junction bases numbered 8, after V lost 5 bases and J lost 2 bases. The CDR3 sequence is CASSVGTVQQETQYF. The CDR3 bases are TGTGCCAGTAGTGTCGGGACAGTCCAGCAAGAGACCCAGTACTTC.

This chain joins TRBV20-1 and TRBJ1-1; D unresolved. CDR3 length equals 11 residues. Trimming removed 5 bases from V and 0 bases from J, with 4 bases in between. The V gene's germline CDR1 is DFQATT and CDR2 SNEGSKA (reference sequence). CDR3 amino acids: CSAYLNTEAFF. Written as DNA, the CDR3 is TGCAGTGCTTATCTGAACACTGAAGCTTTCTTT.

This chain connects TRBV9 to TRBJ1-2; D is possibly TRBD1 (5 bases). Trimming pared 4 bases from V and 0 bases from J, leaving 10 bases between. Germline-derived CDR1 and CDR2 are SGDLS and YYNGEE. The CDR3 extends over 14 amino acids. DNA for the CDR3: TGTGCCAGCAGCCCACAGGTGTCTAACTATGGCTACACCTTC. Encoded protein: CASSPQVSNYGYTF.

The rearrangement joins TRBV4-1 to TRBJ1-3; D remains ambiguous. Trimming left V 1 base short and J 0 bases short, with 13 bases between. Germline V CDR1 and CDR2: MGHRA, YSYEKL. There are 17 residues in the CDR3. CDR3 DNA sequence: TGCGCCAGCAGCCAAGTTGCTAGAGGGCTCTCTGGAAACACCATATATTTT. This gives the protein CASSQVARGLSGNTIYF.

This rearrangement joins TRBV11-1 to TRBJ1-1; TRBD1 agrees at 9 bases. V shed 1 base, J shed 11 bases, and the junction held 5 bases outside the gene matches. The germline V gene encodes CDR1 SGHAT and CDR2 FQDESV (reference sequence). This CDR3 is 13 amino acids long. DNA of the CDR3: TGTGCCAGCAGCTTAGAACAGGGGGCATTGGCTTTCTTT. This encodes CASSLEQGALAFF.